The sequence of this T cell receptor (beta chain) was determined in a study of T cell changes during pregnancy in multiple sclerosis. Germline-derived CDR1 and CDR2 are SQVTM and ANQGSEA. There are 14 residues in the CDR3. V was clipped by 5 bases and J by 1 base, with 14 bases between them. Method: immunoSEQ multiplex PCR; TCRdb's copy keeps in-frame clones and lacks some. The sample lists tens of thousands of clones, approximately 89% occurring once. The sequence derives from a female donor in good health, enrolled as a control in a pregnancy study. V gene TRBV29-1 combines with J gene TRBJ1-1; possibly TRBD1 for D (5 bases). The sample here was CD4+ T cells from peripheral blood mononuclear cells, taken after pregnancy. CDR3 sequence: CSVLIGGGNTEAFF. The DNA of the CDR3 is TGCAGCGTTCTCATCGGGGGGGGGAACACTGAAGCTTTCTTT. Based on the CDR3 plus reference TRBV29-1 and TRBJ1-1, the full variable domain is SAVISQKPSRDICQRGTSLTIQCQVDSQVTMMFWYRQQPGQSLTLIATANQGSEATYESGFVIDKFPISRPNLTFSTLTVSNMSPEDSSIYLCSVLIGGGNTEAFFGQGTRLTVV.